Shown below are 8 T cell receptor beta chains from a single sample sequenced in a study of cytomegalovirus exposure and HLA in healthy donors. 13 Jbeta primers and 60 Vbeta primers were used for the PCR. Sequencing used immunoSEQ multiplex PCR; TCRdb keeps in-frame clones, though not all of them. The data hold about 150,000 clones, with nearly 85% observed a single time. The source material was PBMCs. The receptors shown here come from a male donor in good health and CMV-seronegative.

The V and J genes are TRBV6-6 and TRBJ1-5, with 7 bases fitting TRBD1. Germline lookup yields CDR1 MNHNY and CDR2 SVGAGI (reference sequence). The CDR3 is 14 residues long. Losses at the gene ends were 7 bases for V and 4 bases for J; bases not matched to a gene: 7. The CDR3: CASTQDRLNQPQHF. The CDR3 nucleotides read TGTGCCAGCACCCAGGACAGGTTAAATCAGCCCCAGCATTTT.

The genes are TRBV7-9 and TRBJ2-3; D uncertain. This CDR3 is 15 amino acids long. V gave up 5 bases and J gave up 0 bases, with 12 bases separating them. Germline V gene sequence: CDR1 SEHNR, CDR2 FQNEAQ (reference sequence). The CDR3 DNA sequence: TGTGCCAGCAGCCTCTACTCCACTAGCACAGATACGCAGTATTTT. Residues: CASSLYSTSTDTQYF. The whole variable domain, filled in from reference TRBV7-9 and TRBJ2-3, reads DTGVSQNPRHKITKRGQNVTFRCDPISEHNRLYWYRQTLGQGPEFLTYFQNEAQLEKSRLLSDRFSAERPKGSFSTLEIQRTEQGDSAMYLCASSLYSTSTDTQYFGPGTRLTVL.

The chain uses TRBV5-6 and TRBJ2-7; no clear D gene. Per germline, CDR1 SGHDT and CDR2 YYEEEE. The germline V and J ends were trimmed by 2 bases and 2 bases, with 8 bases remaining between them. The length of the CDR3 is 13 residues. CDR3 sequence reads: CASSFPETYEQYF. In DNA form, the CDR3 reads TGTGCCAGCAGCTTCCCAGAAACCTACGAGCAGTACTTC. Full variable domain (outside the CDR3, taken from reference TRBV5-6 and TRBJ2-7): DAGVTQSPTHLIKTRGQQVTLRCSPKSGHDTVSWYQQALGQGPQFIFQYYEEEERQRGNFPDRFSGHQFPNYSSELNVNALLLGDSALYLCASSFPETYEQYFGPGTRLTVT.

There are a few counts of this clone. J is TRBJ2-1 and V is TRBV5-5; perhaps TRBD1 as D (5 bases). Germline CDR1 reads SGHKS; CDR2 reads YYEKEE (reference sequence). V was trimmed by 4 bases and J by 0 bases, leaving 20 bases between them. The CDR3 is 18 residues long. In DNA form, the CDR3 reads TGTGCCAGCAGCCCCCGCGAATCAGGGATCACCTCCTACAATGAGCAGTTCTTC. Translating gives CASSPRESGITSYNEQFF.

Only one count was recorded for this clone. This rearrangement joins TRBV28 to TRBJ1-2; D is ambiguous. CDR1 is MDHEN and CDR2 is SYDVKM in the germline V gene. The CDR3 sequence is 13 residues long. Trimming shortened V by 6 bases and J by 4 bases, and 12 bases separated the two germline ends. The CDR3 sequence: CASSTPGVYGYTF. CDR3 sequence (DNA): TGTGCCAGCAGCACCCCCGGGGTCTATGGCTACACCTTC.

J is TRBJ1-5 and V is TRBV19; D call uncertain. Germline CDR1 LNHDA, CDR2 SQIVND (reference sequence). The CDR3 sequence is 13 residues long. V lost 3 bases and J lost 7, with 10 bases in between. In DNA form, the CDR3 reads TGTGCCAGTAGTATGGCAGGAATCCAGCCCCAGCATTTT. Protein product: CASSMAGIQPQHF.

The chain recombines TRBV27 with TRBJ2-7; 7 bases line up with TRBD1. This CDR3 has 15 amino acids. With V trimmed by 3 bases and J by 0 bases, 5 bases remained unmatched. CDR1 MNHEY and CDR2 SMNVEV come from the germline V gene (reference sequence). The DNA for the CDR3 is TGTGCCAGCAGTTTCCTCGACAGGGTCTCCTACGAGCAGTACTTC. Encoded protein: CASSFLDRVSYEQYF.

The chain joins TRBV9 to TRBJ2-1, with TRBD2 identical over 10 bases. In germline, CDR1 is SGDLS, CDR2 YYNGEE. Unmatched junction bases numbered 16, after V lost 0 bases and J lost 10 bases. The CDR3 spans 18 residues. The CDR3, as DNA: TGTGCCAGCAGCGTAGAGTTTCCGGGGAGCGGGAGGGCCGGGGAGCAGTTCTTC. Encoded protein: CASSVEFPGSGRAGEQFF.